Each of the 10 T cell receptor beta chains below was sequenced from the same sample in a study of T cell repertoires in aging, cancer and after chemotherapy. Amplification of TCR beta used genomic DNA extracted from peripheral blood. TRB rearrangements spanning V, D and J were amplified using mixed TRB-A/B primers. TCRdb reprocessed the multiplex PCR reads via MiXCR and lists one record per CDR3 protein. The profile shows more than 1,100 distinct CDR3 sequences, roughly 62% of them singletons. The sequenced material came from blood. The receptor source for this set is a human donor with a blood cancer.

The chain combines TRBV19 with TRBJ2-2, with 8 bases that match TRBD1. The CDR3 runs 14 residues. The V gene's germline CDR1 is LNHDA and CDR2 SQIVND (reference sequence). Unmatched junction bases numbered 5, after V lost 5 bases and J lost 6 bases. The CDR3 nucleotides read TGTGCCAGTAGTGCGGGACAGGAGGCCGGGGAGCTGTTTTTT. It encodes CASSAGQEAGELFF.

This chain links TRBV6-5 with TRBJ2-5; D may correspond to TRBD1 or TRBD2 (7 bases each). The CDR3 loop spans 15 amino acids. CDR1 and CDR2 (germline): MNHEY, SVGAGI. V was trimmed by 2 bases and J by 7 bases, leaving 17 bases between them. The CDR3 sequence: CASSYPQGGGGTQYF. CDR3 in DNA: TGTGCCAGCAGTTACCCTCAAGGGGGCGGGGGGACCCAGTACTTC.

This clonotype was seen more than once but under ten times. This chain joins TRBV13 and TRBJ2-2, with D perhaps matching TRBD1 (6 bases). CDR1 and CDR2 from the germline V gene are PRHDT and FYEKMQ (reference sequence). The CDR3 is made up of 16 amino acids. The germline V and J ends were trimmed by 4 bases and 2 bases, with 14 bases remaining between them. The CDR3 DNA sequence: TGTGCCAGCAGCTGGGACGGGACACCTAACACCGGGGAGCTGTTTTTT. Encoded protein: CASSWDGTPNTGELFF.

About this clonotype: The final CDR3 position lacks the conserved phenylalanine or tryptophan, pointing to a likely read error. CDR3 amino acids: CASSSERRDTQYL. The CDR3, as DNA: TGTGCCAGCAGCTCAGAAAGGAGAGATACGCAGTATTTG. This chain joins TRBV6-5 and TRBJ2-3; no clear D. The CDR3 contains 13 residues. Per germline, CDR1 MNHEY and CDR2 SVGAGI. Trimming removed 6 bases from V and 5 bases from J, with 12 bases in between.

The CDR3 sequence: CASSYEQGITYEQYF. The CDR3 DNA sequence: TGTGCCAGCAGTTATGAACAGGGGATAACCTACGAGCAGTACTTC. This chain joins TRBV6-5 and TRBJ2-7; 7 bases align to TRBD1. The ends lost 3 bases at V and 2 bases at J; junction bases unmatched: 7. The CDR3 covers 15 residues. Germline V lookup: CDR1 MNHEY, CDR2 SVGAGI.

The chain links TRBV6-5 to TRBJ2-3; D possibly corresponds to TRBD1 (6 bases). This CDR3 region has 12 residues. The V end was cut by 7 bases, the J end by 2 bases, with 7 bases between. The germline V gene has CDR1 MNHEY and CDR2 SVGAGI. The CDR3 is CASKGVTDTQYF. CDR3 DNA sequence: TGTGCCAGCAAGGGGGTCACAGATACGCAGTATTTT.

The chain carries TRBV6-1 and TRBJ2-3; D might be TRBD1 (5 bases). Per germline, CDR1 MNHNS and CDR2 SASEGT. The CDR3 contains 17 residues. Trimming shortened V by 1 base and J by 8 bases, and 22 bases separated the two germline ends. CDR3 amino acids: CASSEGGSRSQAVTQYF. Here the CDR3 DNA reads TGTGCCAGCAGTGAAGGGGGTAGCAGGTCACAGGCGGTTACGCAGTATTTT.

This chain links TRBV12-3 or TRBV12-4 with TRBJ2-3; D remains unclear. Trimming shortened V by 5 bases and J by 2 bases, and 5 bases separated the two germline ends. The CDR3 extends over 12 amino acids. The CDR3 spells CASSLLTDTQYF. The CDR3 DNA reads as TGTGCCAGCAGTCTCCTCACAGATACGCAGTATTTT.

This chain uses TRBV6-5 with TRBJ2-1, with D unclear. The germline V gene encodes CDR1 MNHEY and CDR2 SVGAGI. Trimming stripped 8 bases from V and 0 bases from J, with 11 bases between. CDR3 length: 14 amino acids. The CDR3 region is CASAAPSSYNEQFF. In DNA, the CDR3 is TGTGCCAGCGCGGCTCCGAGCTCCTACAATGAGCAGTTCTTC.

This clonotype appeared once. In DNA, the CDR3 is TGTGCCAGCAGTGAAGCGAGCGGGGGAGACACAGATACGCAGTATTTT. Amino acids: CASSEASGGDTDTQYF. J is TRBJ2-3 and V is TRBV6-1; 8 bases agree with TRBD2. The ends lost 0 bases at V and 2 bases at J; junction bases unmatched: 4. The CDR3 spans 16 residues. CDR1 is MNHNS and CDR2 is SASEGT in the germline V gene.